This T cell receptor beta chain was obtained from a study of identifying expanded T cells in peripheral blood. Study-wide points: Across healthy donors, higher total template counts meant significantly greater approximately two-week count variance. Differentially abundant clones: roughly 1.2 between replicates, approximately 15 at around 15 days, more than 18 at four.

Healthy donors had no documented immune events, such as infections, while sampled. The assay was immunoSEQ multiplex PCR, and TCRdb's table has in-frame clones only and misses some. The sample lists 65,000 to 95,000 clones; around 84% were seen once. In the case of this clone: Its antigen remains unknown.

V was pared by 2 bases and J by 4 bases, with 3 bases of the junction left unmatched. Germline V gene data show CDR1 as SGHVS and CDR2 as FNYEAQ. The CDR3 totals 14 residues. The chain couples TRBV7-6 to TRBJ2-7; 9 bases map to TRBD2. The clonotype was recovered from a person aged 18 to 69 in good health. Sequences were obtained from blood. The CDR3 loop is CASSLSSGGYEQYF. CDR3 nucleotides: TGTGCCAGCAGCTTATCAAGCGGGGGGTACGAGCAGTACTTC.